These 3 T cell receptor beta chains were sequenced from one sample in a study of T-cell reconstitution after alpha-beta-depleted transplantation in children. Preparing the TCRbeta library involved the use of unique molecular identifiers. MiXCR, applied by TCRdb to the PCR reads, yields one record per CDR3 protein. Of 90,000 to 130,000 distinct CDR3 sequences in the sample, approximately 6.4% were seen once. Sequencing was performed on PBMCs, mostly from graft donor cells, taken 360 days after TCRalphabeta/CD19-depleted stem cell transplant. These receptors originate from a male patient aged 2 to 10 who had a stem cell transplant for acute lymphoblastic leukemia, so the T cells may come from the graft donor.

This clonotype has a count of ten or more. The CDR3 bases are TGTGCCAGCAGCTTATCTGGGACAGTGAACACTGAAGCTTTCTTT. It encodes CASSLSGTVNTEAFF. V gene TRBV7-2 combines with J gene TRBJ1-1, with 7 bases identical to TRBD1. CDR3 length: 15 amino acids. Germline V CDR1 and CDR2: SGHTA, FQGNSA. The junction had 3 bases not matched to a gene; V was cut back by 2 bases and J by 0 bases.

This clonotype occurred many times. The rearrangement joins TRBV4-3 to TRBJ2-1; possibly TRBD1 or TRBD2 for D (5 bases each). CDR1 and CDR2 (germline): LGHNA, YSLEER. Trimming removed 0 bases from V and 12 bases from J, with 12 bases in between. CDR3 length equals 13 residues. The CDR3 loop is CASSQEFDSGQFF. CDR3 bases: TGCGCCAGCAGCCAAGAATTTGACAGCGGGCAGTTCTTC.

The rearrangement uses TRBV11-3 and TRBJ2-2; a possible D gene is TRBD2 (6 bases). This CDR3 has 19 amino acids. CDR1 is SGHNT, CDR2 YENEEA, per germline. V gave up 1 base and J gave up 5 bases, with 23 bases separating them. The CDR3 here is CASSLVPYGGPYLTGELFF. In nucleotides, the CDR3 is TGTGCCAGCAGCTTAGTCCCTTACGGAGGGCCCTACCTGACCGGGGAGCTGTTTTTT.